There are a few counts of the clone carrying this T cell receptor beta chain. The V and J ends lost 4 bases and 0 bases respectively, with 7 bases between them. The length of the CDR3 is 14 residues. Germline V gene data show CDR1 as MRHNA and CDR2 as SNTAGT. The data are from a study of CD8 T cells in ankylosing spondylitis. Using its own MiXCR run on the 5' RACE reads, TCRdb lists one record per CDR3 protein. The table includes around 90,000 distinct CDR3 sequences, 27% detected once. The source material was blood, either unsorted or a sorted T cell fraction (not recorded which). The chain employs TRBV6-4 and TRBJ2-1, with D hard to call. The source of this sequence is a male donor with ankylosing spondylitis or in good health (not recorded which). The CDR3 coding sequence is TGTGCCAGCAGTGTTTCGAGCTCCTACAATGAGCAGTTCTTC. The encoded protein is CASSVSSSYNEQFF.